The present TCR beta chain was sequenced within a study of control samples from healthy donors and cancer patients. The CDR3 extends over 15 amino acids. Germline-derived CDR1 and CDR2 are SEHNR and FQNEAQ (reference sequence). Deletions cut 3 bases from V and 7 bases from J, with 15 bases between. Clones were sequenced by immunoSEQ multiplex PCR, and TCRdb holds only the in-frame ones, with some missing. In the table there are some 13,000 clones, around four fifths of which are singletons. The receptor's source is a male donor with melanoma. Sequenced material: formalin-fixed, paraffin-embedded tissue. This chain joins TRBV7-9 and TRBJ2-2, with a tentative D call TRBD1 (5 bases). This CDR3 is CASSLVSGRIGELFF. The CDR3 DNA is TGTGCCAGCAGCTTGGTTTCAGGGCGGATCGGGGAGCTGTTTTTT.